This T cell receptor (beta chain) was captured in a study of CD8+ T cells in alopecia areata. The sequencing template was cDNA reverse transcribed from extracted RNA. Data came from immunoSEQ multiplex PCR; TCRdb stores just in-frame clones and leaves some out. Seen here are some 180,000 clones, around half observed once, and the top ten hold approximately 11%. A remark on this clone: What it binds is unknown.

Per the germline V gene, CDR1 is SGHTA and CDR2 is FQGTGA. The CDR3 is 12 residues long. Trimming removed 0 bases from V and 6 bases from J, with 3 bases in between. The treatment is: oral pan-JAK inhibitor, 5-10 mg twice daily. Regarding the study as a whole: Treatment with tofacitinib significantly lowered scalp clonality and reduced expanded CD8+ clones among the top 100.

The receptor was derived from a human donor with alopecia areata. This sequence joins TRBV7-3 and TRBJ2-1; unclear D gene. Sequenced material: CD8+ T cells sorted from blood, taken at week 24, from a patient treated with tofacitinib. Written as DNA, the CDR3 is TGTGCCAGCAGCTTAACCCCCAATGAGCAGTTCTTC. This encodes CASSLTPNEQFF. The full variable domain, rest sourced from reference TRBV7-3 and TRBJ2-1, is GAGVSQTPSNKVTEKGKYVELRCDPISGHTALYWYRQSLGQGPEFLIYFQGTGAADDSGLPNDRFFAVRPEGSVSTLKIQRTERGDSAVYLCASSLTPNEQFFGPGTRLTVL.